These 20 T cell receptor beta chains were all obtained from the same sample, sequenced in a study of cytomegalovirus exposure and HLA in healthy donors. With 60 Vbeta and 13 Jbeta primers, the PCR was carried out. Sequencing was performed with immunoSEQ multiplex PCR; in TCRdb, only in-frame clones are kept and a portion is missing. Of under 200,000 clones in the sample, 60% to 80% are singletons; the top ten hold about 8%. Sequenced input: PBMCs. These receptors originate from a woman in her 40s in good health and CMV-seropositive.

J is TRBJ2-7 and V is TRBV6-5; TRBD2 might be the D (5 bases). Trimming pared 2 bases from V and 7 bases from J, leaving 12 bases between. CDR1 MNHEY and CDR2 SVGAGI come from the germline V gene. This CDR3 region has 13 residues. The CDR3: CASSYPPPGEQYF. CDR3 sequence (DNA): TGTGCCAGCAGTTACCCCCCGCCGGGGGAGCAGTACTTC.

This clone was seen a single time. This chain joins TRBV28 and TRBJ2-7; 11 bases are a match to TRBD1. Germline-derived CDR1 and CDR2 are MDHEN and SYDVKM. This CDR3 is built from 14 residues. V gave up 3 bases and J gave up 4 bases; unmatched junction bases: 2. CDR3 bases: TGTGCCAGCAGTTTTGGGACAGGGGGGTACGAGCAGTACTTC. It specifies CASSFGTGGYEQYF.

The J gene is TRBJ2-1, the V gene TRBV30, with TRBD1 identical over 8 bases. Trimming removed 1 base from V and 12 bases from J; junction bases left unmatched: 5. CDR3 length: 12 residues. Germline V CDR1 and CDR2: GTSNPN, SVGIG (reference sequence). CDR3 in DNA: TGTGCCTGGAGTGAACAGGGGGGACGGCAGTTCTTC. Residues: CAWSEQGGRQFF.

The V and J genes are TRBV27 and TRBJ2-7, with a tentative D call TRBD2 (6 bases). CDR1 is MNHEY and CDR2 is SMNVEV in the germline V gene (reference sequence). The CDR3 covers 14 residues. V lost 6 bases to trimming and J lost 7 bases, with 19 bases between them. The CDR3 nucleotides read TGTGCCAGCAGCCAAGGCGGCCGGGGGTTTGAGCAGTACTTC. Amino acids: CASSQGGRGFEQYF.

V usage is TRBV11-2 and J usage is TRBJ2-7; 12 bases map to TRBD2. The J segment lost 5 bases and the V segment lost 7 bases, leaving 9 bases of the junction unmatched. The CDR3 is made up of 15 amino acids. The V gene's germline CDR1 is SGHAT and CDR2 FQNNGV. DNA for the CDR3: TGTGCCAGCATGCTGACTAGCGGGAGCAAGAACGAGCAGTACTTC. Its translation: CASMLTSGSKNEQYF.

The sample holds a few counts of this clone. The gene calls are TRBV11-2 and TRBJ2-7, with a possible D match to TRBD1 (6 bases). This CDR3 comprises 14 residues. Per the germline V gene, CDR1 is SGHAT and CDR2 is FQNNGV. Trimming took off 3 bases at V and 1 base at J, with 10 bases between the two ends. The CDR3 loop is CASSLDRQSYEQYF. The CDR3 coding sequence is TGTGCCAGCAGCTTGGACAGACAGTCCTACGAGCAGTACTTC.

The J gene is TRBJ2-6, the V gene TRBV28, with D maybe TRBD1 (5 bases). The length of the CDR3 is 15 residues. Germline V gene sequence: CDR1 MDHEN, CDR2 SYDVKM. Trimming removed 2 bases at V and 4 bases at J, with 9 bases between. CDR3 sequence: CASSLQGTGANVLTF. DNA of the CDR3: TGTGCCAGCAGTTTACAGGGTACCGGGGCCAACGTCCTGACTTTC.

This rearrangement joins TRBV28 to TRBJ2-1; 12 bases map to TRBD2. Germline V gene data show CDR1 as MDHEN and CDR2 as SYDVKM. V shed 5 bases, J shed 4 bases, and the junction held 12 bases outside the gene matches. This CDR3 contains 18 residues. CDR3 nucleotides: TGTGCCAGCAGTCCGACTAGCGGGAGATTAGCTAATTACAATGAGCAGTTCTTC. Protein sequence: CASSPTSGRLANYNEQFF.

V and J are TRBV7-2 and TRBJ1-2; D remains ambiguous. The CDR3 is made up of 14 amino acids. Germline-derived CDR1 and CDR2 are SGHTA and FQGNSA. The V end was cut by 1 base, the J end by 5 bases, with 11 bases between. The CDR3 nucleotides are TGTGCCAGCAGCTTAGTGGCTGAGGGATATGGCTACACCTTC. Protein: CASSLVAEGYGYTF.

This sequence joins TRBV19 and TRBJ1-5; TRBD1 aligns across 10 bases. This CDR3 comprises 16 residues. J gave up 2 bases and V 5 bases, and 6 bases lay outside the gene matches. Per the germline V gene, CDR1 is LNHDA and CDR2 is SQIVND (reference sequence). CDR3 nucleotides: TGTGCCAGTAGTGCCCGGGACAGGGGTGGCAATCAGCCCCAGCATTTT. Translating it yields CASSARDRGGNQPQHF.

This clone showed up just a few times. The rearrangement joins TRBV10-3 to TRBJ2-7; D gene unclear. Trimming took off 5 bases at V and 5 bases at J, with 13 bases between the two ends. The CDR3 is 13 residues long. CDR1 is ENHRY and CDR2 is SYGVKD in the germline V gene. Here the CDR3 DNA reads TGTGCCATCAGTCCCTTGACAAACGACGAGCAGTACTTC. Its translation is CAISPLTNDEQYF.

A single count supports this clone. The rearrangement joins TRBV11-2 to TRBJ2-1; no firm D call. The CDR3 runs 10 residues. Between the trimmed V and J ends, which lost 8 bases and 12 bases, there was a span of 11 bases. Per the germline V gene, CDR1 is SGHAT and CDR2 is FQNNGV. The CDR3 nucleotides read TGTGCCAGCGAGGATATTGGGCAGTTCTTC. Translation: CASEDIGQFF.

The rearrangement joins TRBV28 to TRBJ2-7; 9 nucleotides line up with TRBD2. V was clipped by 6 bases and J by 4 bases; unmatched bases: 7. The CDR3 is 14 amino acids. Germline lookup yields CDR1 MDHEN and CDR2 SYDVKM. The CDR3, as DNA: TGTGCCAGCAGCCCGGGACTAGCAAGGTACGAGCAGTACTTC. Translation gives CASSPGLARYEQYF.

This clone has only a few counts. This chain joins TRBV14 and TRBJ2-1, with TRBD2 matching 7 bases. CDR3 length equals 15 residues. Trimming removed 2 bases from V and 4 bases from J; junction bases left unmatched: 5. The germline gives CDR1 SGHDN, CDR2 FVKESK. The CDR3 protein is CASSQLSGDYNEQFF. CDR3 nucleotide sequence: TGTGCCAGCAGCCAATTAAGCGGGGATTACAATGAGCAGTTCTTC.

This clone was counted once. This chain links TRBV2 with TRBJ2-1, with D tentatively TRBD2 (6 bases). Trimming left V 6 bases short and J 0 bases short, with 9 bases between. Looked up from germline, CDR1 is SNHLY and CDR2 is FYNNEI. CDR3 length: 14 residues. The CDR3 loop reads CASRGDSSYNEQFF. In DNA form, the CDR3 reads TGTGCCAGCAGGGGGGACTCCTCCTACAATGAGCAGTTCTTC.

This clone was seen only once. The chain combines TRBV28 with TRBJ2-7, with TRBD1 identical over 8 bases. The junction had 7 bases not matched to a gene; V was cut back by 1 base and J by 5 bases. The CDR3 is 15 amino acids. Germline CDR1 is MDHEN and CDR2 is SYDVKM. The CDR3 is CASSLYGTGSNEQYF. The CDR3, as DNA: TGTGCCAGCAGTTTATATGGGACAGGATCGAACGAGCAGTACTTC.

The chain carries TRBV6-5 and TRBJ2-5; 7 nucleotides line up with TRBD2. The tail of the sequence fits TRBJ2-7 better, so the J call may be wrong. CDR1 is MNHEY and CDR2 is SVGAGI in the germline V gene. The CDR3 has 14 amino acids. The chain's CDR3 is CASSYREGTYEQYF. CDR3 bases: TGTGCCAGCAGTTACAGGGAGGGGACTTACGAGCAGTACTTC.

The rearrangement links TRBV28 to TRBJ2-7, with TRBD1 identical over 7 bases. In germline, CDR1 is MDHEN, CDR2 SYDVKM. The J segment lost 0 bases and the V segment lost 8 bases, leaving 7 bases of the junction unmatched. The CDR3 is 14 amino acids. The CDR3 nucleotides read TGTGCCAGCCGCGACAGGGTGAGCTCCTACGAGCAGTACTTC. It specifies CASRDRVSSYEQYF.

The gene calls are TRBV18 and TRBJ2-1, with 9 bases lining up with TRBD2. V was clipped by 2 bases and J by 6 bases; unmatched bases: 8. The CDR3 extends over 16 amino acids. CDR1 and CDR2 from the germline V gene are KGHSH and LQKENI. CDR3 in DNA: TGTGCCAGCTCACCAGCGGGAGGGATTCGGGTCAATGAGCAGTTCTTC. It yields the protein CASSPAGGIRVNEQFF.

The chain joins TRBV21-1 to TRBJ2-5; the DNA was not compared with TRBD2, the D call given in the table. TRBV21-1 is a recognized pseudogene. This CDR3 comprises 16 residues. CDR3 DNA: TGTGCCAGCAGCTATGGCGGGGATCTTCCCCAAGAGACCCAGTACTTC. Translated: CASSYGGDLPQETQYF.